The rows below give T cell receptor beta chains drawn from one sample of a study of T cells in Graves' hyperthyroidism and ophthalmopathy. From the multiplex PCR reads, TCRdb called clonotypes with MiXCR, one entry per CDR3 protein. Of under 550,000 distinct CDR3 sequences in the sample, 15% to 20% were seen once. Sequencing used blood. These receptors were obtained from a middle-aged man with Graves' ophthalmopathy. CDR3s include the opening cysteine and the closing phenylalanine or tryptophan. A D gene is named only where the DNA matches it firmly. For some rows the clone size is stated as once, few or many, or as a class when expanded; others skip it.

j_call: TRBJ2-7
cdr3_length: 14
v_call: TRBV18
d_call: .
clone_size: many
cdr3_nt: TGTGCCAGCTCCGGAGACAGAGCATCCTACGAGCAGTACTTC
cdr3_aa: CASSGDRASYEQYF

j_call: TRBJ1-2
cdr3_length: 14
v_call: TRBV12-3/TRBV12-4
d_call: TRBD1
clone_size: few
cdr3_nt: TGTGCCAGCAACTTCCGGGACAGCGGCTATGGCTACACCTTC
cdr3_aa: CASNFRDSGYGYTF

j_call: TRBJ2-7
cdr3_length: 15
v_call: TRBV28
d_call: TRBD2
clone_size: many
cdr3_nt: TGTGCCAGCAGTTCTAGCGGGGGGCAACGCTACGAGCAGTACTTC
cdr3_aa: CASSSSGGQRYEQYF

j_call: TRBJ2-3
cdr3_length: 15
v_call: TRBV20-1
d_call: TRBD2
clone_size: .
cdr3_nt: TGCAGTGCTAGAGAGGGACTAGCGGGACGAAATACGCAGTATTTT
cdr3_aa: CSAREGLAGRNTQYF

j_call: TRBJ2-1
cdr3_length: 13
v_call: TRBV9
d_call: .
clone_size: few
cdr3_nt: TGTGCCAGCAGCGTAGACCATTTGGCTGAGCAGTTCTTC
cdr3_aa: CASSVDHLAEQFF

j_call: TRBJ1-2
cdr3_length: 12
v_call: TRBV7-9
d_call: .
clone_size: .
cdr3_nt: TGTGCCAGCAGCTTAGTACGTAGTGGCTACACCTTC
cdr3_aa: CASSLVRSGYTF

j_call: TRBJ2-2
cdr3_length: 15
v_call: TRBV6-4
d_call: TRBD1
clone_size: few
cdr3_nt: TGTGCCAGCAGTGACTGGAACAGGGGCGCCGGGGAGCTGTTTTTT
cdr3_aa: CASSDWNRGAGELFF

j_call: TRBJ2-2
cdr3_length: 15
v_call: TRBV10-3
d_call: .
clone_size: .
cdr3_nt: TGTGCCACCATGGCTCAGGGGATTGGGACCGGGGAGCTGTTTTTT
cdr3_aa: CATMAQGIGTGELFF

j_call: TRBJ1-2
cdr3_length: 15
v_call: TRBV18
d_call: .
clone_size: .
cdr3_nt: TGTGCCAGCTCACCTTTTAAGGTCAAGGACTATGGCTACACCTTC
cdr3_aa: CASSPFKVKDYGYTF

j_call: TRBJ2-1
cdr3_length: 15
v_call: TRBV6-2/TRBV6-3
d_call: .
clone_size: .
cdr3_nt: TGTGCCAGCAGTTATGGGACGGCGACCTACAATGAGCAGTTCTTC
cdr3_aa: CASSYGTATYNEQFF

j_call: TRBJ1-6
cdr3_length: 16
v_call: TRBV2
d_call: .
clone_size: many
cdr3_nt: TGTGCCAGCAGTCAAAGACAGGTACCGCTCGATTCACCCCTCCACTTT
cdr3_aa: CASSQRQVPLDSPLHF

j_call: TRBJ2-7
cdr3_length: 17
v_call: TRBV30
d_call: TRBD2
clone_size: .
cdr3_nt: TGTGCCTGGAGTGTCGGACTAGCGGGAGGGCCCGCCTACGAGCAGTACTTC
cdr3_aa: CAWSVGLAGGPAYEQYF

j_call: TRBJ2-5
cdr3_length: 18
v_call: TRBV28
d_call: .
clone_size: .
cdr3_nt: TGTGCCAGCAGTCCTCTGGGTGGAGGGAGCCACCGAAAAGAGACCCAGCACTTC
cdr3_aa: CASSPLGGGSHRKETQHF

j_call: TRBJ2-1
cdr3_length: 10
v_call: TRBV12-3/TRBV12-4
d_call: .
clone_size: many
cdr3_nt: TGTGCCAGCAGTTTCCTTGAGCAGTTCTTC
cdr3_aa: CASSFLEQFF

j_call: TRBJ2-1
cdr3_length: 16
v_call: TRBV4-3
d_call: TRBD2
clone_size: few
cdr3_nt: TGCGCCAGCAGCCAAGATGTTGGGGGGGCCTACAATGAGCAGTTCTTC
cdr3_aa: CASSQDVGGAYNEQFF

j_call: TRBJ1-3
cdr3_length: 14
v_call: TRBV3-1
d_call: .
clone_size: .
cdr3_nt: TGTGCCAGCAGCCAATCTCGCAGGGGAAACACCATATATTTT
cdr3_aa: CASSQSRRGNTIYF

j_call: TRBJ1-1
cdr3_length: 12
v_call: TRBV20-1
d_call: .
clone_size: few
cdr3_nt: TGCAGTGCTATTTGGGGGGGCACTGAAGCTTTCTTT
cdr3_aa: CSAIWGGTEAFF

j_call: TRBJ2-1
cdr3_length: 13
v_call: TRBV20-1
d_call: TRBD1
clone_size: .
cdr3_nt: TGCAGTGCCATACAGGGGGCAAAAAATGAGCAGTTCTTC
cdr3_aa: CSAIQGAKNEQFF

j_call: TRBJ2-7
cdr3_length: 13
v_call: TRBV20-1
d_call: .
clone_size: .
cdr3_nt: TGCGGTGCTAGCCACACCCTAATCTCCGAGCAGTACTTC
cdr3_aa: CGASHTLISEQYF

j_call: TRBJ2-3
cdr3_length: 20
v_call: TRBV4-2
d_call: TRBD2
clone_size: .
cdr3_nt: TGTGCCAGCAGCCAAGATCTGACTAGCGGGGGGCTAGCCGCCAGGGATACGCAGTATTTT
cdr3_aa: CASSQDLTSGGLAARDTQYF

j_call: TRBJ2-1
cdr3_length: 13
v_call: TRBV6-2/TRBV6-3
d_call: .
clone_size: .
cdr3_nt: TGTGCCAGCAGTAAGGACAGCTACAATGAGCAGTTCTTC
cdr3_aa: CASSKDSYNEQFF

j_call: TRBJ2-7
cdr3_length: 12
v_call: TRBV11-1
d_call: .
clone_size: many
cdr3_nt: TGTGCCAGCAGCTTTCACGGGGTCGAGCAGTACTTC
cdr3_aa: CASSFHGVEQYF

j_call: TRBJ1-2
cdr3_length: 16
v_call: TRBV9
d_call: TRBD1
clone_size: .
cdr3_nt: TGTGCCAGCAGTGGGGGCTTTGGACAGGGTAACTATGGCTACACCTTC
cdr3_aa: CASSGGFGQGNYGYTF

j_call: TRBJ2-1
cdr3_length: 13
v_call: TRBV30
d_call: TRBD2
clone_size: .
cdr3_nt: TGTGCCTGGACTAGCGGGAGAGGGCATGAGCAGTTCTTC
cdr3_aa: CAWTSGRGHEQFF

j_call: TRBJ1-2
cdr3_length: 15
v_call: TRBV5-4
d_call: .
clone_size: .
cdr3_nt: TGTGCCAGCAGCTTATCTCAGGGGCTGGAAGGAGGCTACACCTTC
cdr3_aa: CASSLSQGLEGGYTF